This T cell receptor beta chain emerged from a study of cytomegalovirus exposure and HLA in healthy donors. Study-wide results and caveats: Immune exposure was documented only through CMV serostatus. Indistinguishable V segments, including TRBV6-2 and TRBV6-3, were excluded. Per a prior analysis, the majority of TCR beta V segments were productive roughly 87% or roughly 30% of the time.

In regard to this clone: Its target is not known.

PCR amplification relied on 60 Vbeta primers (plus 13 Jbeta primers). Clones were read by immunoSEQ multiplex PCR, and TCRdb kept only the in-frame ones, dropping some. This table has about 150,000 clones, approximately 57% appearing once. The CDR3 consists of 12 residues. Germline V gene lookup returns CDR1 LNHDA and CDR2 SQIVND (reference sequence). V gave up 8 bases and J gave up 0 bases, with 7 bases separating them. The rearrangement links TRBV19 to TRBJ1-2; D uncertain. The source material was PBMCs. The TCR was taken from a male donor in good health and CMV-seronegative. The CDR3 loop is CASEIANYGYTF. CDR3 bases: TGTGCCAGTGAGATCGCTAACTATGGCTACACCTTC.